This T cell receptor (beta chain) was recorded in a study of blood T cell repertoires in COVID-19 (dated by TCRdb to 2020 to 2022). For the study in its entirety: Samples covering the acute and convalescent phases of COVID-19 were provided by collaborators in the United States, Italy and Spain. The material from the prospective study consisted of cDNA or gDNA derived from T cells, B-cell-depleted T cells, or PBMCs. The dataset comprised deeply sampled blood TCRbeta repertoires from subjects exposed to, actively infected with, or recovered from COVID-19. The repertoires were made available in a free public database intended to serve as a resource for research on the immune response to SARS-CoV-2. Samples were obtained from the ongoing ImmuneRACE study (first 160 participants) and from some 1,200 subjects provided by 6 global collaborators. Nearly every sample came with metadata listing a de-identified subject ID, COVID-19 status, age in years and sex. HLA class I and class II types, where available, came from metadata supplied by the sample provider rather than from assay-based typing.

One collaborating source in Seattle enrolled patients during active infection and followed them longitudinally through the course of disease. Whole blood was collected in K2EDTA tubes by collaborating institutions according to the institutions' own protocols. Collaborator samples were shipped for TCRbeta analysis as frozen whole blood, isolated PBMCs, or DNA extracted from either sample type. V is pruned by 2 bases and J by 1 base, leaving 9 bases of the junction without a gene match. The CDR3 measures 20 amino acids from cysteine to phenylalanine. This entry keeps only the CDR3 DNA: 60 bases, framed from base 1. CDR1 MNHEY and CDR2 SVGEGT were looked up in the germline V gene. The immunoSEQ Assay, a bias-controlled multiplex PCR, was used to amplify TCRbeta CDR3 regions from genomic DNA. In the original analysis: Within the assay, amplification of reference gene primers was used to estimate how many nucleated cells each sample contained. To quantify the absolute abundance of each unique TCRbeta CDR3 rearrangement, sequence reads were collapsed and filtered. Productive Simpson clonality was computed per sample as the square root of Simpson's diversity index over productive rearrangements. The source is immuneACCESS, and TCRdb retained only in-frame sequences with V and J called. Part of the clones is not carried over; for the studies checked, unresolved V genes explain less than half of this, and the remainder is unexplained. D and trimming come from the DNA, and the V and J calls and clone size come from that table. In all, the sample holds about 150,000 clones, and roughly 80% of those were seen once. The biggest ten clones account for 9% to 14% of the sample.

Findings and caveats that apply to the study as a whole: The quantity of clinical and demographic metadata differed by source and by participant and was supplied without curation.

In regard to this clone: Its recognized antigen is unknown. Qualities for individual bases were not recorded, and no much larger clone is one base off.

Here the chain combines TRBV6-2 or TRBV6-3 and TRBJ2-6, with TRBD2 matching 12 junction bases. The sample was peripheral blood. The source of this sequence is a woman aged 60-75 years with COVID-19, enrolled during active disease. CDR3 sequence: CASSYNRLAGVPSGANVLTF. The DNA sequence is TGTGCCAGCAGTTACAACAGACTAGCGGGGGTCCCATCTGGGGCCAACGTCCTGACTTTC.